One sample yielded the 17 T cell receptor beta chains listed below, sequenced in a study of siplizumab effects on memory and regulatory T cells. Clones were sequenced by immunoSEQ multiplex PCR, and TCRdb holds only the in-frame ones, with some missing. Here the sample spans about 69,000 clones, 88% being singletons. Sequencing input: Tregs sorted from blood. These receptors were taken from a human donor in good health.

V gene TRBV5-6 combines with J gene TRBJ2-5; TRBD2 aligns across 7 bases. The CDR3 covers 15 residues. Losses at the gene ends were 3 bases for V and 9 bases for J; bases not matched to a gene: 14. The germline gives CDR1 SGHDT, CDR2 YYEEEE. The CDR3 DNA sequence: TGTGCCAGCAGCTACCGTGTTCTAGCAGGGAGGGCCCAGTACTTC. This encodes CASSYRVLAGRAQYF.

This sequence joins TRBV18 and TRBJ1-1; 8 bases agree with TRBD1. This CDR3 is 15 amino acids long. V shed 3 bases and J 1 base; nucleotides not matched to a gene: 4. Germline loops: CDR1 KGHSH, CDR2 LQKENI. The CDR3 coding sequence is TGTGCCAGCTCACCGCAGGGGGCGAGGAACACTGAAGCTTTCTTT. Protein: CASSPQGARNTEAFF.

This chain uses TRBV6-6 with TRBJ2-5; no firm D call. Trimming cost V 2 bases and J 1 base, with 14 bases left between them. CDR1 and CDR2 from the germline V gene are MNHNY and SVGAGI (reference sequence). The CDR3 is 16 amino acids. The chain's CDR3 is CASSYLMRRLQETQYF. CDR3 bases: TGTGCCAGCAGTTACCTTATGAGGCGGCTCCAAGAGACCCAGTACTTC.

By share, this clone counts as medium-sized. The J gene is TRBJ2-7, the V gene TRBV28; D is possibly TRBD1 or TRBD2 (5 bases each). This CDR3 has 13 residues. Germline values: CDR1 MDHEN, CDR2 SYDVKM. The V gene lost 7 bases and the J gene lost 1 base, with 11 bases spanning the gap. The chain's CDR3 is CASTGDGSYEQYF. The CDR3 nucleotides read TGTGCCAGCACTGGGGACGGATCCTACGAGCAGTACTTC.

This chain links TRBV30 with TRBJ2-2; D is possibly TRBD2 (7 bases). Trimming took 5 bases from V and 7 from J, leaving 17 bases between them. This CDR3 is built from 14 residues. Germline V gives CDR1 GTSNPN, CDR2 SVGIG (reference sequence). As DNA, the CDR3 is TGTGCCTGGTCCTCAACAAGGGGGGGCGGGGAGCTGTTTTTT. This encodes CAWSSTRGGGELFF.

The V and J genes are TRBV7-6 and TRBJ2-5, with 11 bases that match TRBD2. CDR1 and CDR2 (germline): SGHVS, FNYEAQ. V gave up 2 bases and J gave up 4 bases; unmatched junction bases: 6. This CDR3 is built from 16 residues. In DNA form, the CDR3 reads TGTGCCAGCAGCTTAAATGGTGGACTAGCGGGAGAGACCCAGTACTTC. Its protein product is CASSLNGGLAGETQYF. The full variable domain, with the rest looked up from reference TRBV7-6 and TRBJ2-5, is GAGVSQSPRYKVTKRGQDVALRCDPISGHVSLYWYRQALGQGPEFLTYFNYEAQQDKSGLPNDRFSAERPEGSISTLTIQRTEQRDSAMYRCASSLNGGLAGETQYFGPGTRLLVL.

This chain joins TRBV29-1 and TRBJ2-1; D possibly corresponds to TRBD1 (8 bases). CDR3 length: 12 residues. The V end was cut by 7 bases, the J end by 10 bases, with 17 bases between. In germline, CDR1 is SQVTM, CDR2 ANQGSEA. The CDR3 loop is CSAHTGGEEQFF. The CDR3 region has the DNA TGCAGCGCCCACACAGGGGGGGAGGAGCAGTTCTTC.

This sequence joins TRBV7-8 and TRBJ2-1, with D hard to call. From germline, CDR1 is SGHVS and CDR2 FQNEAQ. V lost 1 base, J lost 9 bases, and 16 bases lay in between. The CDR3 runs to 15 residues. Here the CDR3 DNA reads TGTGCCAGCAGCTTAGGTTACCAATATTCGGGTGAGCAGTTCTTC. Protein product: CASSLGYQYSGEQFF.

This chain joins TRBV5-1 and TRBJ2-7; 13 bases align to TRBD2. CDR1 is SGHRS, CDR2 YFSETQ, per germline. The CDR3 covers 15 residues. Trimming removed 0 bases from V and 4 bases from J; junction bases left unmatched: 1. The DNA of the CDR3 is TGCGCCAGCAGCTTGGGACTAGCGGGAGGTTACGAGCAGTACTTC. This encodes CASSLGLAGGYEQYF.

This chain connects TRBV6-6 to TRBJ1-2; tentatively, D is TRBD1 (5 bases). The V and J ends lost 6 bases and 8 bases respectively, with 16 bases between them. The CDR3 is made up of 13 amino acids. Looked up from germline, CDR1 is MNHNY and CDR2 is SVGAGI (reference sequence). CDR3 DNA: TGTGCCAGCAGCAGAGGGACGCGCCAGGGCTACACCTTC. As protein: CASSRGTRQGYTF.

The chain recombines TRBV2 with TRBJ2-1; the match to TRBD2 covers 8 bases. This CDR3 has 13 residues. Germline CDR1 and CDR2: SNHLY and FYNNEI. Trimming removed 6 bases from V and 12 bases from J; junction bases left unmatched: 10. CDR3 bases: TGTGCCAGCAGCGGGGGGGACGTACAAGGGCAGTTCTTC. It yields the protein CASSGGDVQGQFF.

The CDR3 spells CASSPPLAQSSYNEQFF. CDR3 nucleotides: TGTGCCAGCAGCCCCCCTCTAGCGCAAAGCTCCTACAATGAGCAGTTCTTC. The chain uses TRBV7-2 and TRBJ2-1, with D perhaps TRBD2 (6 bases). The germline CDR1 and CDR2 sequences are SGHTA and FQGNSA. This CDR3 is built from 17 residues. V lost 5 bases and J 0 bases, leaving 17 bases between the germline ends.

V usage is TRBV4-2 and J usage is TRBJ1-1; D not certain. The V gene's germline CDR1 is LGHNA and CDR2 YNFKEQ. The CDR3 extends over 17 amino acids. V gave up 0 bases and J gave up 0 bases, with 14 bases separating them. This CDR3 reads CASSQDRGGRLNTEAFF. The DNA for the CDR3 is TGTGCCAGCAGCCAAGATCGAGGAGGGCGATTGAACACTGAAGCTTTCTTT.

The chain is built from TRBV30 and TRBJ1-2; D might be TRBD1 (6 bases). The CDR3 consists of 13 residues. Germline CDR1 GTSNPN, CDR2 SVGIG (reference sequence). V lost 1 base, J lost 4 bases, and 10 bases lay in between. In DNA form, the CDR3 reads TGTGCCTGGAGTGAAGACAGGCTCTATGGCTACACCTTC. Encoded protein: CAWSEDRLYGYTF.

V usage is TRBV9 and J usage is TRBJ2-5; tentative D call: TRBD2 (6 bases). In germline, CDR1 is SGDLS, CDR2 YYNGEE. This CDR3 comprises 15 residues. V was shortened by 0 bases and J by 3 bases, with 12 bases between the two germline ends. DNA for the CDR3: TGTGCCAGCAGCGTAGATCCACGGGAGAAAGAGACCCAGTACTTC. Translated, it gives CASSVDPREKETQYF.

CDR3 sequence reads: CASSLDSGRSNEQFF. The CDR3 bases are TGCGCCAGCAGCTTGGATAGCGGGAGGAGCAATGAGCAGTTCTTC. The rearrangement uses TRBV5-1 and TRBJ2-1; 10 bases are a match to TRBD2. V dropped 0 bases and J dropped 6; count of bases not matched to a gene: 3. This CDR3 contains 15 residues. In germline, CDR1 is SGHRS, CDR2 YFSETQ.

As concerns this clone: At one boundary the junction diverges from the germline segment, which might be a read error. CDR3 loop: CASSEWDRGTYGQYF. The CDR3 DNA reads as TGTGCCAGCTCAGAATGGGACAGGGGAACCTACGGGCAGTACTTC. The chain has TRBV18 and TRBJ2-7, with 10 nucleotides matching TRBD1. The CDR3 loop spans 15 amino acids. Per the germline V gene, CDR1 is KGHSH and CDR2 is LQKENI.